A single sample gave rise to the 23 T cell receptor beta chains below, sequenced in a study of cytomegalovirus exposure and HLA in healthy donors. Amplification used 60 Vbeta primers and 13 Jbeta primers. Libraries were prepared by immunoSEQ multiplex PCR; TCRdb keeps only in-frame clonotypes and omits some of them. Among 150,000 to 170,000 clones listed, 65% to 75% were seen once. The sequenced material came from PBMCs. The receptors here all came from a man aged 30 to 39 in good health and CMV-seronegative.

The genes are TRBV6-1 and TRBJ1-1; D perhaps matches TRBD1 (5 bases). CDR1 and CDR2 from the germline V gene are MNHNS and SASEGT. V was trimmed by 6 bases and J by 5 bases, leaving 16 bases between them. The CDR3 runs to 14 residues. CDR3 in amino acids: CASRTVPEGTEAFF. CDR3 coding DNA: TGTGCCAGCAGAACCGTCCCGGAGGGGACTGAAGCTTTCTTT.

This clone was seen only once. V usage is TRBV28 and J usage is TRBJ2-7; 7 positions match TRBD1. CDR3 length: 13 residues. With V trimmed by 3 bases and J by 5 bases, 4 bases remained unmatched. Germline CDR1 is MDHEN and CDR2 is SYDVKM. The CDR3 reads CASSFHRGNEQYF. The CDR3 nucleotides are TGTGCCAGCAGTTTTCACAGGGGCAACGAGCAGTACTTC.

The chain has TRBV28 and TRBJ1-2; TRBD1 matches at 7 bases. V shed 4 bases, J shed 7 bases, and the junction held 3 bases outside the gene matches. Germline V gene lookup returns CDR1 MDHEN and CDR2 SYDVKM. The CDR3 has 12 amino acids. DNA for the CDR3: TGTGCCAGCAGTTCCGACAGGGTTGGCTACACCTTC. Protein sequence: CASSSDRVGYTF.

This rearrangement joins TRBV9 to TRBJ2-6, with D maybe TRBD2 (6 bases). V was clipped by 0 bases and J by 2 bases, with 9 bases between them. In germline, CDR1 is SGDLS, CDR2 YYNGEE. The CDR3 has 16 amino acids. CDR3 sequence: CASSVGRDAGANVLTF. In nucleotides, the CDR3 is TGTGCCAGCAGCGTAGGGAGGGATGCTGGGGCCAACGTCCTGACTTTC.

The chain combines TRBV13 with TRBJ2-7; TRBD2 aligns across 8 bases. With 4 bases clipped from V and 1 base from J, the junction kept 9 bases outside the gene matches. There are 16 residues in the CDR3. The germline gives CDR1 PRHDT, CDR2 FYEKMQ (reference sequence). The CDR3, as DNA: TGTGCCAGCAGCTCCGGGACTAGGCATGGGTCCTACGAGCAGTACTTC. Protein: CASSSGTRHGSYEQYF.

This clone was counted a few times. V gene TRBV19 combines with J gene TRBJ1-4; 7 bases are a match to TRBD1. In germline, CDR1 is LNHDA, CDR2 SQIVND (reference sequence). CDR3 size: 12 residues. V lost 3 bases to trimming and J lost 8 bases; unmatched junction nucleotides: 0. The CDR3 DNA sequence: TGTGCCAGTAGTATGGGACAGGAAAAACTGTTTTTT. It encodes CASSMGQEKLFF.

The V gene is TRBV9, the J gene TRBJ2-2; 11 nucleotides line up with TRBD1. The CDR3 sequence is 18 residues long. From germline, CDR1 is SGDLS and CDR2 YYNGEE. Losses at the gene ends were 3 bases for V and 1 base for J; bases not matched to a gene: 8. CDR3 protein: CASSGPGQGDKNTGELFF. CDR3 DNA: TGTGCCAGCAGCGGCCCGGGACAGGGGGACAAGAACACCGGGGAGCTGTTTTTT.

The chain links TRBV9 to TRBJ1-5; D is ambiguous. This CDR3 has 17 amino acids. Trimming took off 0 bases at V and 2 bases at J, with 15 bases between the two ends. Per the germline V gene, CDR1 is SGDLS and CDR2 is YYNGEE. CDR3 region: CASSVGDGEGGNQPQHF. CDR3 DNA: TGTGCCAGCAGCGTAGGGGATGGGGAGGGTGGCAATCAGCCCCAGCATTTT. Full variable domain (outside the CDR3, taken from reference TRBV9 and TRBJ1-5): DSGVTQTPKHLITATGQRVTLRCSPRSGDLSVYWYQQSLDQGLQFLIQYYNGEERAKGNILERFSAQQFPDLHSELNLSSLELGDSALYFCASSVGDGEGGNQPQHFGDGTRLSIL.

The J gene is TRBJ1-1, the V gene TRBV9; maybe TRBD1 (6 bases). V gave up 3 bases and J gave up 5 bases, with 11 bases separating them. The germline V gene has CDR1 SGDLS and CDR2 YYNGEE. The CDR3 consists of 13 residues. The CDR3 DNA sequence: TGTGCCAGCAGCGGGAGGGGGGGGACTGAAGCTTTCTTT. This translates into CASSGRGGTEAFF.

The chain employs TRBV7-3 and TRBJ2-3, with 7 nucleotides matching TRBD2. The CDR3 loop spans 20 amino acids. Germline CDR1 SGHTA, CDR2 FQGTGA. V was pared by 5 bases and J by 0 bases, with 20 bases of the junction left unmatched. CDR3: CASSLKGFATGGLSTDTQYF. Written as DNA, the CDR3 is TGTGCCAGCAGCCTCAAGGGGTTCGCAACGGGGGGTCTCAGCACAGATACGCAGTATTTT.

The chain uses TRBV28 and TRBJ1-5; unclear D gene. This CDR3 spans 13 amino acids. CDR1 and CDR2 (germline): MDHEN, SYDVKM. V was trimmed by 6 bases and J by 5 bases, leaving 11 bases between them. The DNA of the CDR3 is TGTGCCAGCAGCCGAGACGGGGATCAGCCCCAGCATTTT. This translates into CASSRDGDQPQHF.

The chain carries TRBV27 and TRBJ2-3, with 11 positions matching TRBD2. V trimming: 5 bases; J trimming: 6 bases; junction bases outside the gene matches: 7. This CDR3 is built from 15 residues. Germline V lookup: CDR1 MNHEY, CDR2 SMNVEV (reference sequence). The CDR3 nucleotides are TGTGCCAGCAGTCCCACCTGGACTAGCGGGGATACGCAGTATTTT. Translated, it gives CASSPTWTSGDTQYF.

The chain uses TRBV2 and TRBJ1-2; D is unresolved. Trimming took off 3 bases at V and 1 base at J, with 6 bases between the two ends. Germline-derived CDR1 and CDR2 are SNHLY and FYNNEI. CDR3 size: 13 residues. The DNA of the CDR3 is TGTGCCAGCAGTGATTCCATTAACTATGGCTACACCTTC. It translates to CASSDSINYGYTF.

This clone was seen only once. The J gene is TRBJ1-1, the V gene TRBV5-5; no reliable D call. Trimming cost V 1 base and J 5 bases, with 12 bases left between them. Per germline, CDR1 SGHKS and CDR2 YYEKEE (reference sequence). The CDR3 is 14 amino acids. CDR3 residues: CASSLRAGNTEAFF. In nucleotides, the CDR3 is TGTGCCAGCAGCTTGAGGGCGGGGAATACTGAAGCTTTCTTT. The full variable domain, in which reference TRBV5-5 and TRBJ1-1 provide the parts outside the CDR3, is DAGVTQSPTHLIKTRGQQVTLRCSPISGHKSVSWYQQVLGQGPQFIFQYYEKEERGRGNFPDRFSARQFPNYSSELNVNALLLGDSALYLCASSLRAGNTEAFFGQGTRLTVV.

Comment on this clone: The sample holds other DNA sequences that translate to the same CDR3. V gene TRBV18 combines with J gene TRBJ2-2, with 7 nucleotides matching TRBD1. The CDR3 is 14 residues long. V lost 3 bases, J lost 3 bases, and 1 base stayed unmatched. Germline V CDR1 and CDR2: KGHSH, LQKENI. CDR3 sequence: CASSPGTDTGELFF. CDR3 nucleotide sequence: TGTGCCAGCTCACCCGGGACAGACACCGGGGAGCTGTTTTTT.

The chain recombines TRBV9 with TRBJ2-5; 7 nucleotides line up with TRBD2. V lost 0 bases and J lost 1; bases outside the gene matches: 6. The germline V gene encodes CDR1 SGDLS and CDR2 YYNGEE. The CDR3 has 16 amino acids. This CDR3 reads CASSVASGGFQETQYF. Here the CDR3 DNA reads TGTGCCAGCAGCGTAGCTAGCGGAGGCTTCCAAGAGACCCAGTACTTC.

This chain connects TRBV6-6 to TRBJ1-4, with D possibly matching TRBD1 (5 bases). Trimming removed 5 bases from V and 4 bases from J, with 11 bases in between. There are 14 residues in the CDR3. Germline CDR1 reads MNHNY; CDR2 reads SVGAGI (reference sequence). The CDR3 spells CASSPSDSNEKLFF. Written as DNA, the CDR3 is TGTGCCAGCAGTCCCTCCGACAGTAATGAAAAACTGTTTTTT.

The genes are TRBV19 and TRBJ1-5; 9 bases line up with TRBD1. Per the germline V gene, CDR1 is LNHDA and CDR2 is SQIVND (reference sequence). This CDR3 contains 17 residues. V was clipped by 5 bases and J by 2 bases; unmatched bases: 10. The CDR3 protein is CASSPGQGKGGNQPQHF. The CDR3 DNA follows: TGTGCCAGTAGTCCGGGACAGGGTAAAGGGGGCAATCAGCCCCAGCATTTT.

CDR3 protein: CASSTTESHF. CDR3 in DNA: TGTGCCAGCAGCACAACGGAGAGCCACTTT. The chain carries TRBV2 and TRBJ1-6; no clear D. Germline assignment: CDR1 SNHLY and CDR2 FYNNEI. The CDR3 sequence is 10 residues long. V gave up 6 bases and J gave up 18 bases, with 12 bases separating them.

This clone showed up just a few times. Here the CDR3 reads CASSYSGSRSDEQYF. The CDR3 DNA follows: TGTGCCAGCAGTTACTCGGGGAGCCGAAGCGACGAGCAGTACTTC. The rearrangement joins TRBV6-5 to TRBJ2-7; perhaps TRBD2 as D (5 bases). The V end lost 0 bases, the J end lost 5 bases, and 14 bases lay between the germline ends. The V gene's germline CDR1 is MNHEY and CDR2 SVGAGI. The CDR3 is made up of 15 amino acids.

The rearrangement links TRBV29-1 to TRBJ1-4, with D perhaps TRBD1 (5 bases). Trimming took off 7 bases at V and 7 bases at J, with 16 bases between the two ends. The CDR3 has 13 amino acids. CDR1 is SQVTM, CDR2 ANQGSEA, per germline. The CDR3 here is CSAFQGMGEKLFF. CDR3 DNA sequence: TGCAGCGCCTTCCAGGGAATGGGTGAAAAACTGTTTTTT.

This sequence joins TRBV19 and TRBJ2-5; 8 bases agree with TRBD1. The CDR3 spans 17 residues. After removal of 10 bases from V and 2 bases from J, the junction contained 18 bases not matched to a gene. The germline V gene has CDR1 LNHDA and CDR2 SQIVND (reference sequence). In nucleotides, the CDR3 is TGTGCCACCCACCCAGAACAGGGGGTAAAGGGACAAGAGACCCAGTACTTC. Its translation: CATHPEQGVKGQETQYF.

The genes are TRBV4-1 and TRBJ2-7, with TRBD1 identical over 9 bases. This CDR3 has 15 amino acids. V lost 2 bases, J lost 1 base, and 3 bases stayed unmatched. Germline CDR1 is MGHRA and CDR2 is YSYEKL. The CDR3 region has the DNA TGCGCCAGCAGCCAAACAGGGGGCGCGTCCTACGAGCAGTACTTC. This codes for CASSQTGGASYEQYF.